This TCR beta chain was captured in a study of cytotoxic CD8 clonotypes in ibrutinib-treated CLL. Study outcomes and limitations: In comparison with age-matched healthy donors, baseline clonality was higher and tracked circulating CD8+ T-cell counts. Whereas clonality rose at ibrutinib response, it declined toward baseline at progression.

The data were produced by immunoSEQ multiplex PCR, yet TCRdb's version contains in-frame clones alone and is incomplete. Counted here are under 150,000 clones, roughly 90% occurring once; the ten biggest clones make up 10% to 11%. Concerning this clone: Its matching antigen is unknown.

CDR1 and CDR2 from the germline V gene are SQVTM and ANQGSEA. CDR3 length equals 11 residues. V lost 7 bases and J lost 9, with 13 bases in between. This specimen was PBMCs, taken after 12 months of ibrutinib treatment. The TCR sequence derives from a human donor with chronic lymphocytic leukemia. This chain joins TRBV29-1 and TRBJ2-1; tentative D call: TRBD2 (6 bases). The CDR3 region has the DNA TGCAGCGGGACCTACGGGGGTGAGCAGTTCTTC. Its protein product is CSGTYGGEQFF.